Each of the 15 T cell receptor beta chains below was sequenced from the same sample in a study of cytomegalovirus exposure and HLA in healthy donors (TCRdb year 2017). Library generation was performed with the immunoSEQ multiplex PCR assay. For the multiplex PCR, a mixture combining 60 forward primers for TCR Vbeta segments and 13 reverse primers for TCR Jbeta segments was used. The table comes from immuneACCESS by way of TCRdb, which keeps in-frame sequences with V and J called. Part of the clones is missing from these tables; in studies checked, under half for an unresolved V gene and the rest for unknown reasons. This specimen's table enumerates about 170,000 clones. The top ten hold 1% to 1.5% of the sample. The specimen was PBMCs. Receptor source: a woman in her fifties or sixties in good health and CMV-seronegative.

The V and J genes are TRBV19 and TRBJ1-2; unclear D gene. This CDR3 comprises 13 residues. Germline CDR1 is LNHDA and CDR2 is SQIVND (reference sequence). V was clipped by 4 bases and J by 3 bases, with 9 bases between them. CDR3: CASSTLRDYGYTF. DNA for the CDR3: TGTGCCAGTAGTACCCTGAGGGACTATGGCTACACCTTC.

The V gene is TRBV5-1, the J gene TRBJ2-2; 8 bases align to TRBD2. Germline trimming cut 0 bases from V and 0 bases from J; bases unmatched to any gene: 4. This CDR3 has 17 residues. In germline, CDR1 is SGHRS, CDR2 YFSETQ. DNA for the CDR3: TGCGCCAGCAGCTTGGTCAGCGGGGGATCGAACACCGGGGAGCTGTTTTTT. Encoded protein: CASSLVSGGSNTGELFF.

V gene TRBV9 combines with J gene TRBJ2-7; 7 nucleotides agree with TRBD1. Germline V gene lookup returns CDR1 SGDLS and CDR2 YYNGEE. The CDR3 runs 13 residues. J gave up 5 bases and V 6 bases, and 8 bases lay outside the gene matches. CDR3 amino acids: CASTPGGSDEQYF. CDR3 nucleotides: TGTGCCAGCACCCCAGGGGGAAGTGACGAGCAGTACTTC. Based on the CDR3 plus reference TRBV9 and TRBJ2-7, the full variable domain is DSGVTQTPKHLITATGQRVTLRCSPRSGDLSVYWYQQSLDQGLQFLIQYYNGEERAKGNILERFSAQQFPDLHSELNLSSLELGDSALYFCASTPGGSDEQYFGPGTRLTVT.

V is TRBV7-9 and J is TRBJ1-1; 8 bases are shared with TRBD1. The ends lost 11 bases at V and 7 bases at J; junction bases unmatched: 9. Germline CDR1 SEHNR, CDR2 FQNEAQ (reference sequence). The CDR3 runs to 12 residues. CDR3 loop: CAAGQGSGEAFF. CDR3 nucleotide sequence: TGTGCCGCTGGACAGGGATCTGGTGAAGCTTTCTTT.

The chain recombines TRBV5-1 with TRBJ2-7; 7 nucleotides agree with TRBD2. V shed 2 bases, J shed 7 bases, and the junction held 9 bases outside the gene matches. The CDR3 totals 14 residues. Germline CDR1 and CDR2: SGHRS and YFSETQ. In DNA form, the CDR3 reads TGCGCCAGCAGCTTTGCTAGCGGTATGAGAGAGCAGTACTTC. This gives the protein CASSFASGMREQYF.

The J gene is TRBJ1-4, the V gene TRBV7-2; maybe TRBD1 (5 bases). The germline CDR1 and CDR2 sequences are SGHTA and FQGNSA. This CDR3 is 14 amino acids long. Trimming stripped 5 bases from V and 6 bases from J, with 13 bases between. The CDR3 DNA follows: TGTGCCAGCAGCCAGGGTATCGTGGATGAAAAACTGTTTTTT. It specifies CASSQGIVDEKLFF.

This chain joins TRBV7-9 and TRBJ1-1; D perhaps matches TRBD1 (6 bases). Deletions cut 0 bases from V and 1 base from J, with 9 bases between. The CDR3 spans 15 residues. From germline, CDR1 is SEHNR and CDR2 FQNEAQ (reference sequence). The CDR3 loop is CASSLARGGNTEAFF. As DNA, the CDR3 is TGTGCCAGCAGCTTAGCTAGGGGGGGGAACACTGAAGCTTTCTTT.

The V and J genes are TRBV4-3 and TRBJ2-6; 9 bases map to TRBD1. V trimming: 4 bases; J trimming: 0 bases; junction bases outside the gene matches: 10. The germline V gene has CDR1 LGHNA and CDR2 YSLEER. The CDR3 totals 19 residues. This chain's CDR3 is CASSPEGDRASSGANVLTF. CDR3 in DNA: TGCGCCAGCAGCCCCGAGGGGGACAGGGCCTCCTCTGGGGCCAACGTCCTGACTTTC.

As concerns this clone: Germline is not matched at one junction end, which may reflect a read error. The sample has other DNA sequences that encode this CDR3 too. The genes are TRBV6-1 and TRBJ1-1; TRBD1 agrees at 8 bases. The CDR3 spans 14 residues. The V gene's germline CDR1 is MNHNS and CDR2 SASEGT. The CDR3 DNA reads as TGTGCCAGCAGTTCAGGGGGCTTTTTTGCTGAAGCTTTCTTC. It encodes CASSSGGFFAEAFF.

The CDR3 spells CASSLLGARWSGDNTGELFF. The CDR3, as DNA: TGCGCCAGCAGCTTGTTAGGGGCCCGATGGAGCGGGGACAACACCGGGGAGCTGTTTTTT. The chain couples TRBV5-1 to TRBJ2-2; 7 bases align to TRBD2. The germline gives CDR1 SGHRS, CDR2 YFSETQ. The CDR3 has 20 residues. Unmatched junction bases numbered 17, after V lost 1 base and J lost 2 bases.

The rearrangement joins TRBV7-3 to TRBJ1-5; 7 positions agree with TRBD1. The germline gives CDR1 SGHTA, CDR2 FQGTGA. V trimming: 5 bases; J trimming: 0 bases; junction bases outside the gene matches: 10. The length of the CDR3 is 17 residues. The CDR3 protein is CASSPRPGQISNQPQHF. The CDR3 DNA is TGTGCCAGCAGCCCCCGACCGGGACAGATTAGCAATCAGCCCCAGCATTTT.

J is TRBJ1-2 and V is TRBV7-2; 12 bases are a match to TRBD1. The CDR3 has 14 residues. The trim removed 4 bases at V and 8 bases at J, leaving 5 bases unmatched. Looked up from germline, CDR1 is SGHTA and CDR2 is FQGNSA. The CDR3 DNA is TGTGCCAGCAGCTCGGGACAGGGGGCATTCGGCTACACCTTC. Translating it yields CASSSGQGAFGYTF.

The CDR3 is CASSSNRGYEQYF. CDR3 nucleotides: TGTGCCAGCAGCTCGAACAGGGGCTACGAGCAGTACTTC. The rearrangement links TRBV7-2 to TRBJ2-7; 7 positions agree with TRBD1. Trimming at V came to 4 bases and at J to 3 bases, leaving 3 bases not matched to a gene. The germline V gene has CDR1 SGHTA and CDR2 FQGNSA. The CDR3 is made up of 13 amino acids.

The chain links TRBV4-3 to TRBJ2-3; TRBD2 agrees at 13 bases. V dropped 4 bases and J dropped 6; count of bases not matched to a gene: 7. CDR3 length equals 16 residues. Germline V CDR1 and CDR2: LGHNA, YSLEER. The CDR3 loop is CASSRRLAGGSDTQYF. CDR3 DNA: TGCGCCAGCAGCCGACGACTAGCGGGGGGTTCCGATACGCAGTATTTT.

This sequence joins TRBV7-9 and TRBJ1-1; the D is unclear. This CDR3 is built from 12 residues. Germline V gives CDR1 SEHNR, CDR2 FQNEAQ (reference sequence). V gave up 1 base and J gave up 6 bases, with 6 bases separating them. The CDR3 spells CASSLGPAEAFF. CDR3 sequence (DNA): TGTGCCAGCAGCTTAGGGCCCGCTGAAGCTTTCTTT.